This TCR beta chain was captured in a study of graft-versus-host responses after intestinal transplantation. Overall study context: Recipients underwent multivisceral, liver-intestinal, or isolated intestinal transplants. The study gave all recipients anti-thymocyte globulin induction, then tacrolimus and steroids for two to three years.

Notes on the study in general: Across patients carrying graft-donor T cell macrochimerism, allografts held high graft-versus-host to host-versus-graft clonal ratios. GvH clones appeared in recipient marrow, some first in ileum or blood.

CDR1 SGHNT and CDR2 YENEEA come from the germline V gene. Deletions cut 1 base from V and 7 bases from J, with 14 bases between. The CDR3 is 16 amino acids. This table comes from immunoSEQ multiplex PCR, and its TCRdb copy is limited to in-frame clones, with some not included. Among tens of thousands of clones listed, 75% to 95% were seen once. About this clone: Its antigen is still unknown.

The genes are TRBV11-3 and TRBJ1-6; D unresolved. The sequence was obtained from a human donor who received an intestinal transplant. The specimen was unstimulated CD4+ T cells sorted from spleen or lymph node cells, collected before intestinal transplant. CDR3 region: CASSLGGLIMNSPLHF. The DNA of the CDR3 is TGTGCCAGCAGCTTAGGCGGGCTAATAATGAATTCACCCCTCCACTTT.